Each of the 26 T cell receptor beta chains below was sequenced from the same sample in a study of blood T cell repertoires in COVID-19. Some clones are missing from TCRdb's copy, which holds only in-frame ones; the method was immunoSEQ multiplex PCR. Altogether tens of thousands of clones are present, around 90% being singletons, with the ten largest covering approximately 2.5%. The sequenced material came from peripheral blood. The source is a man aged 50 to 59 with active COVID-19.

CDR3 in amino acids: CASSYSGGGTEAFF. The CDR3 DNA reads TGTGCCAGCAGTTACTCGGGGGGGGGCACTGAAGCTTTCTTT. This chain uses TRBV6-5 with TRBJ1-1, with D possibly being TRBD1 (5 bases). The V end was cut by 0 bases, the J end by 4 bases, with 9 bases between. Germline CDR1 reads MNHEY; CDR2 reads SVGAGI. CDR3 size: 14 residues.

This sequence joins TRBV18 and TRBJ1-6, with 9 positions matching TRBD1. Germline assignment: CDR1 KGHSH and CDR2 LQKENI. V shed 3 bases and J 7 bases; nucleotides not matched to a gene: 1. The CDR3 is made up of 14 amino acids. Here the CDR3 reads CASSPGTGNSPLHF. Written as DNA, the CDR3 is TGTGCCAGCTCACCCGGGACAGGGAATTCACCCCTCCACTTT.

The chain uses TRBV20-1 and TRBJ2-3, with TRBD1 identical over 8 bases. CDR3 length equals 15 residues. Losses at the gene ends were 6 bases for V and 1 base for J; bases not matched to a gene: 9. CDR1 is DFQATT, CDR2 SNEGSKA, per germline (reference sequence). CDR3 residues: CSASSARGRTDTQYF. CDR3 sequence (DNA): TGCAGTGCCAGTAGCGCCAGGGGGCGCACAGATACGCAGTATTTT.

This clone has only a few counts. V is TRBV19 and J is TRBJ2-5; 9 nucleotides align to TRBD2. Germline V gene sequence: CDR1 LNHDA, CDR2 SQIVND (reference sequence). The CDR3 contains 14 residues. J was trimmed by 4 bases and V by 4 bases; bases with no gene match: 4. CDR3 DNA: TGTGCCAGTAGTACTTCAGCGGGGGGAGAGACCCAGTACTTC. This sequence encodes CASSTSAGGETQYF.

The CDR3 loop reads CASRDRWYQPQHF. For the CDR3, the DNA is TGTGCCAGTAGGGACAGGTGGTATCAGCCCCAGCATTTT. The chain is built from TRBV19 and TRBJ1-5; TRBD1 matches at 7 bases. Germline loops: CDR1 LNHDA, CDR2 SQIVND (reference sequence). V was pared by 6 bases and J by 5 bases, with 4 bases of the junction left unmatched. The CDR3 extends over 13 amino acids.

The V call is TRBV6-5, the J call TRBJ1-1, with unresolved D. The CDR3 has 13 residues. The V gene lost 0 bases and the J gene lost 4 bases, with 6 bases spanning the gap. CDR1 is MNHEY and CDR2 is SVGAGI in the germline V gene. CDR3: CASSYSQSTEAFF. The CDR3 coding sequence is TGTGCCAGCAGTTACTCGCAGTCCACTGAAGCTTTCTTT.

V usage is TRBV18 and J usage is TRBJ1-1; tentatively, D is TRBD1 (6 bases). V was clipped by 3 bases and J by 11 bases, with 22 bases between them. The CDR3 runs 15 residues. Germline values: CDR1 KGHSH, CDR2 LQKENI. The CDR3 here is CASSPGGGEHKSAFF. The CDR3 DNA follows: TGTGCCAGCTCACCGGGGGGGGGCGAACACAAGTCGGCTTTCTTT.

In this sample, this clone turned up a few times. The J gene is TRBJ1-2, the V gene TRBV29-1; maybe TRBD1 (5 bases). V was trimmed by 0 bases and J by 8 bases, leaving 16 bases between them. Germline CDR1 and CDR2: SQVTM and ANQGSEA. CDR3 size: 14 residues. CDR3 sequence reads: CSVEEPGNLWGYTF. The CDR3 nucleotides read TGCAGCGTTGAAGAGCCAGGGAATTTGTGGGGCTACACCTTC. Combining the CDR3 with reference TRBV29-1 and TRBJ1-2 gives the whole variable domain SAVISQKPSRDICQRGTSLTIQCQVDSQVTMMFWYRQQPGQSLTLIATANQGSEATYESGFVIDKFPISRPNLTFSTLTVSNMSPEDSSIYLCSVEEPGNLWGYTFGSGTRLTVV.

CDR3 DNA sequence: TGTGCCAGCAGCTCTCTGGCACGGAGAGACACCATATATTTT. Protein sequence: CASSSLARRDTIYF. V is TRBV11-2 and J is TRBJ1-3, with unresolved D. Germline values: CDR1 SGHAT, CDR2 FQNNGV. The CDR3 has 14 residues. The V and J ends lost 4 bases and 8 bases respectively, with 15 bases between them.

The chain joins TRBV7-3 to TRBJ2-3; the D gene is possibly TRBD1 (5 bases). This CDR3 spans 15 amino acids. Per the germline V gene, CDR1 is SGHTA and CDR2 is FQGTGA. Trimming pared 5 bases from V and 2 bases from J, leaving 14 bases between. CDR3 protein: CASSAQGSFTDTQYF. For the CDR3, the DNA is TGTGCCAGCAGCGCCCAGGGATCTTTCACAGATACGCAGTATTTT.

Comment on this clone: Germline is not matched at one junction end, which may reflect a read error. V is TRBV5-1 and J is TRBJ2-2; no definite D call. In germline, CDR1 is SGHRS, CDR2 YFSETQ. The CDR3 has 13 residues. The CDR3 DNA reads as TGCGCCAGCAGCTTTGACACGACCGAGGAGCTGTTTTTT. Its translation is CASSFDTTEELFF.

This chain joins TRBV20-1 and TRBJ1-2; D gene unclear. V lost 3 bases, J lost 4 bases, and 12 bases lay in between. The CDR3 has 13 amino acids. Germline V lookup: CDR1 DFQATT, CDR2 SNEGSKA (reference sequence). The CDR3 sequence is CSASRERVYGYTF. In DNA form, the CDR3 reads TGCAGTGCTAGTCGGGAAAGGGTCTATGGCTACACCTTC.

V and J are TRBV5-4 and TRBJ2-3, with TRBD1 matching over 8 bases. The CDR3 spans 16 residues. The V gene end was trimmed by 1 base and the J gene end by 0 bases; junction bases not matched to a gene: 4. Germline CDR1 reads SGHNT; CDR2 reads YYREEE (reference sequence). This CDR3 is CASSLLQGVSTDTQYF. The DNA of the CDR3 is TGTGCCAGCAGCTTGTTACAGGGGGTAAGCACAGATACGCAGTATTTT.

The rearrangement links TRBV3-1 (or the pseudogene TRBV3-2) to TRBJ1-1; D is possibly TRBD1 (5 bases). The germline CDR1 and CDR2 sequences are LGHDT and YNNKEL (reference sequence). This CDR3 is built from 16 residues. Trimming took off 4 bases at V and 0 bases at J, with 15 bases between the two ends. This chain's CDR3 is CASSRQSSYMNTEAFF. The CDR3 nucleotides are TGTGCCAGCAGCCGACAGAGCTCTTACATGAACACTGAAGCTTTCTTT.

The chain is built from TRBV9 and TRBJ2-5; 8 bases align to TRBD1. J was trimmed by 4 bases and V by 0 bases; bases with no gene match: 5. Germline CDR1 reads SGDLS; CDR2 reads YYNGEE. There are 15 residues in the CDR3. CDR3 nucleotides: TGTGCCAGCAGCGTAGCAGGGGGCGCCGGAGAGACCCAGTACTTC. It yields the protein CASSVAGGAGETQYF.

The J gene is TRBJ2-3, the V gene TRBV28; 11 nucleotides agree with TRBD1. The germline V gene has CDR1 MDHEN and CDR2 SYDVKM. J gave up 4 bases and V 4 bases, and 4 bases lay outside the gene matches. The length of the CDR3 is 15 residues. The CDR3 sequence: CASSSGQGAPDTQYF. CDR3 in DNA: TGTGCCAGCAGTTCCGGACAGGGGGCCCCAGATACGCAGTATTTT.

The chain employs TRBV29-1 and TRBJ1-5, with no clear D. This CDR3 has 12 residues. V was pared by 7 bases and J by 7 bases, with 14 bases between. CDR1 and CDR2 (germline): SQVTM, ANQGSEA. CDR3 coding DNA: TGCAGCGCCGGGGAACAAAACCAGCCCCAGCATTTT. It codes for CSAGEQNQPQHF. The whole variable domain, filled in from reference TRBV29-1 and TRBJ1-5, reads SAVISQKPSRDICQRGTSLTIQCQVDSQVTMMFWYRQQPGQSLTLIATANQGSEATYESGFVIDKFPISRPNLTFSTLTVSNMSPEDSSIYLCSAGEQNQPQHFGDGTRLSIL.

This clone came up once. The rearrangement links TRBV27 to TRBJ1-2, with D possibly TRBD1 on 6 matching bases. V was shortened by 3 bases and J by 4 bases, with 12 bases between the two germline ends. The CDR3 covers 14 residues. CDR1 and CDR2 (germline): MNHEY, SMNVEV (reference sequence). The CDR3 is CASSFGRGFYGYTF. CDR3 bases: TGTGCCAGCAGTTTTGGCAGGGGTTTCTATGGCTACACCTTC.

The genes are TRBV5-4 and TRBJ1-1; 7 bases match TRBD1. CDR1 SGHNT and CDR2 YYREEE come from the germline V gene (reference sequence). J gave up 4 bases and V 2 bases, and 8 bases lay outside the gene matches. The CDR3 contains 15 residues. The CDR3 nucleotides are TGTGCCAGCAGCTTAAGGGAACAGGGGAGCACTGAAGCTTTCTTT. It is translated as CASSLREQGSTEAFF.

The V gene is TRBV6-5, the J gene TRBJ1-1; no clear D gene. The CDR3 spans 13 residues. Trimming shortened V by 10 bases and J by 3 bases, and 15 bases separated the two germline ends. The germline V gene has CDR1 MNHEY and CDR2 SVGAGI. CDR3 nucleotide sequence: TGTGCCACCTGGGGAGGGCGCTACACTGAAGCTTTCTTT. Amino acids: CATWGGRYTEAFF.

The chain recombines TRBV5-1 with TRBJ1-3; D might be TRBD1 (5 bases). CDR1 and CDR2 from the germline V gene are SGHRS and YFSETQ. This CDR3 has 17 amino acids. V was cut by 0 bases and J by 0 bases, with 13 bases left in between. CDR3 sequence: CASSLAGRVDSGNTIYF. The CDR3 DNA follows: TGCGCCAGCAGCTTGGCCGGCAGGGTAGACTCTGGAAACACCATATATTTT.

The chain couples TRBV7-9 to TRBJ2-3; 9 bases are shared with TRBD2. The CDR3 covers 17 residues. Looked up from germline, CDR1 is SEHNR and CDR2 is FQNEAQ (reference sequence). Losses at the gene ends were 5 bases for V and 3 bases for J; bases not matched to a gene: 12. CDR3 nucleotide sequence: TGTGCCAGCAGCCCAGCGAGGGGGCTAGCGGGAACAGATACGCAGTATTTT. It codes for CASSPARGLAGTDTQYF.

The chain joins TRBV3-1 (or the pseudogene TRBV3-2) to TRBJ1-5; the D gene is possibly TRBD1 (5 bases). The ends were cut back, 5 bases at V and 7 bases at J, with 12 bases in the middle. The CDR3 is 13 amino acids. The germline V gene has CDR1 LGHDT and CDR2 YNNKEL (reference sequence). The CDR3 region has the DNA TGTGCCAGCAGCTCAGGGATCCGGCAGCCCCAGCATTTT. This encodes CASSSGIRQPQHF.

The rearrangement uses TRBV12-3 or TRBV12-4 and TRBJ1-1, with TRBD1 as a possible D gene (5 bases). There are 11 residues in the CDR3. V was pared by 1 base and J by 8 bases, with 5 bases between. The CDR3 coding sequence is TGTGCCAGCAGTTTAGGGACAGAAGCTTTCTTT. Protein: CASSLGTEAFF.

The V and J genes are TRBV5-1 and TRBJ1-1; a weak D match, TRBD1 (5 bases). Germline V gene sequence: CDR1 SGHRS, CDR2 YFSETQ. V lost 5 bases to trimming and J lost 4 bases, with 9 bases between them. The CDR3 length is 12 residues. The CDR3 DNA follows: TGCGCCAGCAGAGGGGCCCCCACTGAAGCTTTCTTT. Translating gives CASRGAPTEAFF.

The V and J genes are TRBV18 and TRBJ2-7, with 8 bases aligning to TRBD1. CDR1 KGHSH and CDR2 LQKENI come from the germline V gene. This CDR3 contains 14 residues. Trimming at V came to 5 bases and at J to 2 bases, leaving 5 bases not matched to a gene. The CDR3 nucleotides read TGTGCCAGCTCAACAGGGGGAGATACCTACGAGCAGTACTTC. It specifies CASSTGGDTYEQYF.